Included here is one T cell receptor (beta chain) sequence, with context. The V gene's germline CDR1 is MNHEY and CDR2 SMNVEV (reference sequence). Trimming left V 6 bases short and J 8 bases short, with 4 bases between. The CDR3 is 10 amino acids. Here immunoSEQ multiplex PCR was the method, and the copy in TCRdb shows in-frame clones only, minus some. The data contain about 980,000 clones, about three quarters of them singletons. This sample is drawn from a study of shared clonotypes between healthy human individuals. Turning to the study itself: CD4 naive and memory got three plates each, CD8 naive two, CD8 memory one.

A split of CD4+ cells into CD45RA+ naive and CD45RA-negative memory subsets was performed. Sequenced: memory CD4+ T cells sorted from blood. Stated subset: CD45RA-negative fraction. This TCR was sampled from a man between 18 and 35 years old in good health. J is TRBJ1-4 and V is TRBV27; D gene unclear. CDR3 DNA: TGTGCCAGCAGCGCCGAAAAACTGTTTTTT. Encoded protein: CASSAEKLFF.